Following are 17 T cell receptor beta chains from one sample sequenced in a study of T cell changes during pregnancy in multiple sclerosis. Here immunoSEQ multiplex PCR was the method, and the copy in TCRdb shows in-frame clones only, minus some. The sample holds tens of thousands of clones, 90% seen once. Sequenced material: peripheral blood, taken after pregnancy. The receptors shown here come from a female donor in good health, enrolled as a control in a pregnancy study.

This chain uses TRBV5-1 with TRBJ1-2; 9 bases match TRBD1. CDR1 is SGHRS and CDR2 is YFSETQ in the germline V gene. Losses at the gene ends were 3 bases for V and 6 bases for J; bases not matched to a gene: 12. The CDR3 loop spans 16 amino acids. The CDR3 is CASSSKLLRDRDGYTF. The CDR3 nucleotides read TGCGCCAGCAGCTCCAAACTCCTCCGGGACAGGGATGGCTACACCTTC.

This chain connects TRBV6-1 to TRBJ2-2; 11 nucleotides align to TRBD1. V gave up 1 base and J gave up 6 bases; unmatched junction bases: 4. Germline CDR1 is MNHNS and CDR2 is SASEGT. The CDR3 sequence is 16 residues long. The CDR3 DNA is TGTGCCAGCAGTGAAGGTTTGGGACAGGGGGCCGGGGAGCTGTTTTTT. Its translation: CASSEGLGQGAGELFF.

This chain connects TRBV18 to TRBJ1-1; 8 nucleotides align to TRBD1. The germline CDR1 and CDR2 sequences are KGHSH and LQKENI. CDR3 length: 13 residues. J lost 5 bases, V lost 3 bases, and 2 bases had no gene match. The CDR3: CASSPRQGTEAFF. DNA of the CDR3: TGTGCCAGCTCACCTAGACAGGGGACTGAAGCTTTCTTT.

The chain carries TRBV6-5 and TRBJ2-3, with 13 nucleotides matching TRBD2. Trimming took 0 bases from V and 6 from J; bases not matched to a gene: 3. CDR1 MNHEY and CDR2 SVGAGI come from the germline V gene. The CDR3 length is 16 residues. CDR3 sequence (DNA): TGTGCCAGCAGTTACTCAGGGACTAGCGGGGCGGATACGCAGTATTTT. Protein: CASSYSGTSGADTQYF.

V and J are TRBV6-4 and TRBJ2-3; the match to TRBD2 covers 7 bases. CDR3 length: 13 residues. Germline V CDR1 and CDR2: MRHNA, SNTAGT. Trimming removed 4 bases from V and 6 bases from J; junction bases left unmatched: 4. The CDR3: CASSADGRDTQYF. CDR3 coding DNA: TGTGCCAGCAGTGCCGACGGGAGGGATACGCAGTATTTT.

The rearrangement joins TRBV6-5 to TRBJ2-1, with D unclear. V was clipped by 9 bases and J by 6 bases, with 18 bases between them. Germline CDR1 MNHEY, CDR2 SVGAGI. CDR3 size: 14 residues. CDR3 protein: CASGQTVTSNEQFF. The CDR3 DNA is TGTGCCAGTGGCCAAACAGTTACCTCCAATGAGCAGTTCTTC.

This chain joins TRBV21-1 and TRBJ2-2; the table gives TRBD1 as D, unverified against the DNA. TRBV21-1 is an annotated pseudogene. The CDR3 loop spans 15 amino acids. Written as DNA, the CDR3 is TGTGCCAGCAGCACCAGGGACACCAACACCGGGGAGCTGTTTTTT. Translation gives CASSTRDTNTGELFF.

The gene calls are TRBV14 and TRBJ1-1; D gene ambiguous. The CDR3 has 12 amino acids. The ends were cut back, 1 base at V and 5 bases at J, with 5 bases in the middle. Germline V CDR1 and CDR2: SGHDN, FVKESK. Written as DNA, the CDR3 is TGTGCCAGCAGCCAAGGAGGAACTGAAGCTTTCTTT. Its protein product is CASSQGGTEAFF.

V gene TRBV6-1 combines with J gene TRBJ1-2, with a tentative D call TRBD1 (5 bases). The germline CDR1 and CDR2 sequences are MNHNS and SASEGT. CDR3 length: 15 amino acids. Trimming stripped 6 bases from V and 8 bases from J, with 22 bases between. CDR3 loop: CASRPTPEGSKGYTF. The CDR3 DNA reads as TGTGCCAGCAGGCCGACCCCGGAGGGGTCGAAGGGCTACACCTTC.

The chain is built from TRBV18 and TRBJ2-7; D may be TRBD2 (5 bases). The germline V and J ends were trimmed by 4 bases and 4 bases, with 20 bases remaining between them. There are 16 residues in the CDR3. Germline loops: CDR1 KGHSH, CDR2 LQKENI. The CDR3 sequence: CASSLFPVGAEYEQYF. CDR3 in DNA: TGTGCCAGCTCACTTTTTCCGGTGGGAGCGGAATACGAGCAGTACTTC.

The genes are TRBV4-3 and TRBJ2-7, with 9 bases that match TRBD1. The V gene's germline CDR1 is LGHNA and CDR2 YSLEER. The trim removed 3 bases at V and 4 bases at J, leaving 1 base unmatched. CDR3 size: 13 residues. This CDR3 is CASSQTGGYEQYF. CDR3 bases: TGCGCCAGCAGCCAGACAGGGGGTTACGAGCAGTACTTC.

The chain combines TRBV6-5 with TRBJ1-1; 7 bases line up with TRBD1. CDR1 is MNHEY, CDR2 SVGAGI, per germline. There are 14 residues in the CDR3. Trimming at V came to 10 bases and at J to 0 bases, leaving 8 bases not matched to a gene. The CDR3 loop is CATKQGGMNTEAFF. Here the CDR3 DNA reads TGTGCCACCAAGCAGGGGGGAATGAACACTGAAGCTTTCTTT.

The rearrangement uses TRBV2 and TRBJ1-2, with 9 bases fitting TRBD1. The CDR3 runs to 14 residues. Germline CDR1 reads SNHLY; CDR2 reads FYNNEI. The V gene end was trimmed by 7 bases and the J gene end by 5 bases; junction bases not matched to a gene: 8. The CDR3: CASIAPDRGYGYTF. CDR3 DNA: TGTGCCAGCATCGCCCCGGACAGGGGTTATGGCTACACCTTC.

The chain uses TRBV19 and TRBJ2-1; possibly TRBD1 for D (6 bases). This CDR3 has 12 residues. Per germline, CDR1 LNHDA and CDR2 SQIVND (reference sequence). V was cut by 6 bases and J by 10 bases, with 13 bases left in between. The CDR3 DNA follows: TGTGCCAGTAGAACAGGGTCGGGGGAGCAGTTCTTC. Its protein product is CASRTGSGEQFF.

The chain couples TRBV4-3 to TRBJ2-3; 11 nucleotides align to TRBD2. The CDR3 loop spans 16 amino acids. The J segment lost 11 bases and the V segment lost 1 base, leaving 11 bases of the junction unmatched. From germline, CDR1 is LGHNA and CDR2 YSLEER. CDR3 region: CASSQGASGGSYEQYF. DNA for the CDR3: TGCGCCAGCAGCCAAGGGGCTAGCGGGGGGTCCTATGAGCAGTATTTT.

V usage is TRBV7-9 and J usage is TRBJ2-7, with a possible D match to TRBD2 (6 bases). V shed 8 bases and J shed 3 bases, with 17 bases lying between them. CDR3 size: 14 residues. Germline V lookup: CDR1 SEHNR, CDR2 FQNEAQ (reference sequence). The CDR3 nucleotides are TGTGCCAGCCGGGGGTCGCGGAGGATCTACGAGCAGTACTTC. This encodes CASRGSRRIYEQYF.

This clone was detected once. The chain couples TRBV27 to TRBJ2-2; D is perhaps TRBD2 (7 bases). Between the trimmed V and J ends, which lost 4 bases and 0 bases, there was a span of 15 bases. The CDR3 loop spans 17 amino acids. Looked up from germline, CDR1 is MNHEY and CDR2 is SMNVEV (reference sequence). CDR3: CASSSGGLAANTGELFF. DNA of the CDR3: TGTGCCAGCAGTTCCGGGGGGCTAGCGGCGAACACCGGGGAGCTGTTTTTT.